One and the same sample provided the 20 T cell receptor beta chains below, sequenced in a study of identical twins. TCRdb ran MiXCR on the 5' RACE reads and lists one entry per CDR3 protein. The table records some 1,600,000 distinct CDR3 sequences, 25% to 35% of them present only once. Sequenced input: cord blood. Every receptor here comes from a newborn girl in good health.

V gene TRBV5-1 combines with J gene TRBJ1-1, with 8 bases aligning to TRBD1. The J segment lost 5 bases and the V segment lost 0 bases, leaving 12 bases of the junction unmatched. Germline CDR1 SGHRS, CDR2 YFSETQ. CDR3 length: 17 residues. CDR3 in amino acids: CASSLGQGARRVTEAFF. CDR3 coding DNA: TGCGCCAGCAGCTTGGGCCAGGGGGCGCGGAGAGTAACTGAAGCTTTCTTT.

This chain uses TRBV5-1 with TRBJ2-2, with D maybe TRBD2 (5 bases). Germline CDR1 reads SGHRS; CDR2 reads YFSETQ. V lost 4 bases and J lost 4, with 14 bases in between. The CDR3 runs 15 residues. CDR3 DNA: TGCGCCAGCAGCGCCAACAGTGAGGGCACCGGGGAGCTGTTTTTT. Its protein is CASSANSEGTGELFF.

Points on this clonotype: The junction does not match germline at one end; this may be a read error. The DNA of the CDR3 is TGTGCCAGCGGCTTAGCCGGGACAAACTCCTACAATGAGCAGTTCTTC. Its protein product is CASGLAGTNSYNEQFF. The V call is TRBV7-2, the J call TRBJ2-1, with a tentative D call TRBD1 (6 bases). This CDR3 region has 16 residues. Looked up from germline, CDR1 is SGHTA and CDR2 is FQGNSA.

Concerning this clonotype itself: At one of its ends the junction is not consistent with the germline gene, which may arise from a read error. The chain uses TRBV4-2 and TRBJ2-1; 13 bases agree with TRBD2. The CDR3 runs 18 residues. Germline CDR1 reads LGHNA; CDR2 reads YNFKEQ. This CDR3 is CASNQDPTTSGRLNEQFF. In nucleotides, the CDR3 is TGTGCCAGCAACCAAGATCCAACGACTAGCGGGAGGCTTAATGAGCAGTTCTTC.

J is TRBJ2-4 and V is TRBV6-2 or TRBV6-3; 9 bases map to TRBD1. The closer fit of TRBJ2-7 to the DNA end suggests the J call may be wrong. This CDR3 spans 15 amino acids. The germline V gene has CDR1 MNHEY and CDR2 SVGEGT. CDR3 nucleotide sequence: TGTGCCAGCAGTTACCCCGGGACAGGGAGGTACGAGCAGTACTTC. Translating gives CASSYPGTGRYEQYF.

This clonotype was found once. The V call is TRBV6-6, the J call TRBJ2-3; the match to TRBD2 covers 7 bases. In germline, CDR1 is MNHNY, CDR2 SVGAGI (reference sequence). Trimming cost V 0 bases and J 4 bases; bases outside gene matches: 7. The CDR3 loop spans 16 amino acids. The CDR3 spells CASSYSRRGSSDTQYF. The DNA for the CDR3 is TGTGCCAGCAGTTACTCAAGGCGGGGGTCCTCAGATACGCAGTATTTT.

This clonotype was found a few times. The DNA of the CDR3 is TGTGCCAGCAGCTTAGATTTGGGTCTAGCGGGATACAATGAGCAGTTCTTC. Translating gives CASSLDLGLAGYNEQFF. The chain joins TRBV11-2 to TRBJ2-1; 9 positions agree with TRBD2. The CDR3 covers 17 residues. V lost 0 bases, J lost 4 bases, and 7 bases stayed unmatched. Per germline, CDR1 SGHAT and CDR2 FQNNGV.

This clonotype was counted between two and nine times. The rearrangement uses TRBV6-2 or TRBV6-3 and TRBJ2-1; 12 bases are a match to TRBD2. V lost 6 bases to trimming and J lost 9 bases; unmatched junction nucleotides: 9. The length of the CDR3 is 15 residues. Germline CDR1 and CDR2: MNHEY and SVGEGT. CDR3 amino acids: CASRRLAGDMGEQFF. In nucleotides, the CDR3 is TGTGCCAGCAGGCGACTAGCGGGAGACATGGGTGAGCAGTTCTTC.

The chain joins TRBV5-8 to TRBJ1-2; D unresolved. CDR1 is SGHTS and CDR2 is YDEGEE in the germline V gene. Trimming removed 7 bases at V and 5 bases at J, with 12 bases between. The CDR3 covers 12 residues. CDR3 sequence reads: CASRRAQYGYTF. CDR3 bases: TGTGCCAGCCGAAGGGCCCAATATGGCTACACCTTC.

This clonotype has just a few counts. V usage is TRBV14 and J usage is TRBJ2-3, with 8 bases fitting TRBD1. With V trimmed by 4 bases and J by 2 bases, 14 bases remained unmatched. Per the germline V gene, CDR1 is SGHDN and CDR2 is FVKESK. The CDR3 extends over 18 amino acids. CDR3 amino acids: CASSPDRVGVWHTDTQYF. For the CDR3, the DNA is TGTGCCAGCAGCCCGGACAGGGTGGGAGTATGGCACACAGATACGCAGTATTTT.

The V call is TRBV2, the J call TRBJ2-7; 11 bases are shared with TRBD2. V shed 4 bases and J 7 bases; nucleotides not matched to a gene: 15. CDR1 and CDR2 from the germline V gene are SNHLY and FYNNEI. The CDR3 consists of 17 residues. CDR3 sequence: CASSAQPLAGDNNEQYF. DNA of the CDR3: TGTGCCAGCAGTGCCCAACCACTAGCGGGAGATAACAATGAGCAGTACTTC.

The gene calls are TRBV7-8 and TRBJ1-2; 11 bases are a match to TRBD1. Germline CDR1 is SGHVS and CDR2 is FQNEAQ. V gave up 5 bases and J gave up 7 bases; unmatched junction bases: 6. The CDR3 totals 14 residues. CDR3 loop: CASSNIGQGAGYTF. The DNA of the CDR3 is TGTGCCAGCAGCAACATAGGACAGGGGGCTGGCTACACCTTC.

The CDR3 region has the DNA TGTGCCAACGGCCGGAGGTACAGGGACCAAGCTAACTATGGCTACACCTTC. It translates to CANGRRYRDQANYGYTF. V and J are TRBV3-1 and TRBJ1-2; perhaps TRBD1 as D (6 bases). This CDR3 spans 17 amino acids. Trimming stripped 10 bases from V and 0 bases from J, with 24 bases between. The germline V gene has CDR1 LGHDT and CDR2 YNNKEL (reference sequence).

This clonotype was seen more than once but under ten times. J is TRBJ2-5 and V is TRBV25-1; no clear D. The CDR3 contains 15 residues. Germline V lookup: CDR1 MGHDK, CDR2 SYGVNS. V lost 3 bases and J lost 5, with 16 bases in between. CDR3 bases: TGTGCCAGCAGTGATTCTCGGCTAAGCCACGAGACCCAGTACTTC. Residues: CASSDSRLSHETQYF.

This clonotype was counted only a few times. This chain uses TRBV29-1 with TRBJ2-4, with 7 bases aligning to TRBD1. V trimming: 5 bases; J trimming: 2 bases; junction bases outside the gene matches: 9. CDR3 length: 15 residues. Germline loops: CDR1 SQVTM, CDR2 ANQGSEA. Written as DNA, the CDR3 is TGCAGCGTTCTCCCCTACAGGGGTCCCAAAAACATTCAGTACTTC. Translating gives CSVLPYRGPKNIQYF. The whole variable domain, remainder taken from reference TRBV29-1 and TRBJ2-4, is SAVISQKPSRDICQRGTSLTIQCQVDSQVTMMFWYRQQPGQSLTLIATANQGSEATYESGFVIDKFPISRPNLTFSTLTVSNMSPEDSSIYLCSVLPYRGPKNIQYFGAGTRLSVL.

This clonotype showed up just a few times. The chain has TRBV5-1 and TRBJ2-3; TRBD1 matches at 10 bases. CDR3 length: 16 amino acids. CDR1 is SGHRS and CDR2 is YFSETQ in the germline V gene. V lost 0 bases and J lost 5; bases outside the gene matches: 6. DNA for the CDR3: TGCGCCAGCAGCTTGGCTGGGACAGGGGTAGGAGATACGCAGTATTTT. This sequence encodes CASSLAGTGVGDTQYF. Based on the CDR3 plus reference TRBV5-1 and TRBJ2-3, the full variable domain is KAGVTQTPRYLIKTRGQQVTLSCSPISGHRSVSWYQQTPGQGLQFLFEYFSETQRNKGNFPGRFSGRQFSNSRSEMNVSTLELGDSALYLCASSLAGTGVGDTQYFGPGTRLTVL.

This clonotype was picked up a small number of times. The chain couples TRBV10-3 to TRBJ2-7; TRBD2 matches at 9 bases. This CDR3 region has 15 residues. Germline assignment: CDR1 ENHRY and CDR2 SYGVKD. J lost 2 bases, V lost 6 bases, and 8 bases had no gene match. The CDR3 region is CAISREAGGAYEQYF. As DNA, the CDR3 is TGTGCCATCAGCCGGGAAGCGGGAGGAGCCTACGAGCAGTACTTC.

There are a few counts of this clonotype. The chain joins TRBV28 to TRBJ2-3; D gene ambiguous. CDR3 length: 12 residues. Trimming pared 9 bases from V and 5 bases from J, leaving 12 bases between. The germline V gene has CDR1 MDHEN and CDR2 SYDVKM. The CDR3: CASFESVDTQYF. CDR3 coding DNA: TGTGCCAGTTTCGAATCGGTAGATACGCAGTATTTT.

V gene TRBV5-4 combines with J gene TRBJ2-3, with D perhaps matching TRBD2 (5 bases). CDR1 and CDR2 from the germline V gene are SGHNT and YYREEE (reference sequence). The CDR3 consists of 16 residues. Trimming pared 1 base from V and 7 bases from J, leaving 19 bases between. DNA for the CDR3: TGTGCCAGCAGCTTGCTAGTGGGAGCTGCACGTCATACGCAGTATTTT. Its protein product is CASSLLVGAARHTQYF.

The CDR3: CASSAWTSSSYNEQFF. In DNA, the CDR3 is TGTGCCAGCAGCGCTTGGACTAGCAGCTCCTACAATGAGCAGTTCTTC. This chain connects TRBV4-2 to TRBJ2-1; TRBD2 agrees at 8 bases. The CDR3 contains 16 residues. Germline V gene sequence: CDR1 LGHNA, CDR2 YNFKEQ. J lost 0 bases, V lost 5 bases, and 6 bases had no gene match.